This T cell receptor (beta chain) was retrieved from a study of blood T cell repertoires in COVID-19. Study in general: Sites across the United States, Italy and Spain contributed samples from acute and convalescent COVID-19. T cells, B-cell-depleted T cells, or PBMCs supplied cDNA or gDNA.

This CDR3 has 17 residues. CDR1 and CDR2 from the germline V gene are LNHDA and SQIVND (reference sequence). Trimming removed 5 bases from V and 2 bases from J, with 19 bases in between. Authors' analysis steps: Amplification of reference gene primers was used by the study to estimate nucleated cell counts. Libraries were prepared by immunoSEQ multiplex PCR; TCRdb keeps only in-frame clonotypes and omits some of them. The D gene and trimming were derived from the DNA, and the V and J assignments and clone size from that table. The sample includes 150,000 to 160,000 clones, 78% of them seen just once.

Material: peripheral blood. The source is a man older than 75 with acute or convalescent COVID-19. The chain carries TRBV19 and TRBJ2-4; D may be TRBD1 (6 bases). As DNA, the CDR3 is TGTGCCAGTAGTCCACGGACAGTGGGGAGAACCAAAAACATTCAGTACTTC. As protein: CASSPRTVGRTKNIQYF.